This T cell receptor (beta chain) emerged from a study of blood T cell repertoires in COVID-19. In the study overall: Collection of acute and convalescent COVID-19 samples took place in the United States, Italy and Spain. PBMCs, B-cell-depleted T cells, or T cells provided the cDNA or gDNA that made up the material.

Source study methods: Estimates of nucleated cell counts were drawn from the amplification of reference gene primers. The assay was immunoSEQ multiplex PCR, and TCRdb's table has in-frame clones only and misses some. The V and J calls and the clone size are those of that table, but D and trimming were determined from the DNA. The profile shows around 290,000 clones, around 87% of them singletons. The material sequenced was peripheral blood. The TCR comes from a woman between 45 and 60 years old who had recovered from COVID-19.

This chain's CDR3 is CSASYASGGGDTQYF. In nucleotides, the CDR3 is TGCAGTGCTAGTTACGCGAGCGGAGGAGGAGATACGCAGTATTTT. J is TRBJ2-3 and V is TRBV20-1, with D perhaps TRBD2 (5 bases). CDR3 length: 15 residues. Trimming left V 3 bases short and J 5 bases short, with 18 bases between. Germline CDR1 DFQATT, CDR2 SNEGSKA (reference sequence).